This entry lists 2 T cell receptor beta chains sequenced from one sample in a study of blood T cell repertoires in COVID-19. TCRdb keeps only in-frame clones here, not all; method: immunoSEQ multiplex PCR. This table holds under 350,000 clones, approximately 89% found once. The specimen sequenced was peripheral blood. The source is a woman in her thirties with COVID-19, enrolled during active disease.

V usage is TRBV5-6 and J usage is TRBJ2-7; D might be TRBD2 (5 bases). Germline CDR1 SGHDT, CDR2 YYEEEE. This CDR3 is 14 amino acids long. The V and J ends lost 1 base and 7 bases respectively, with 15 bases between them. The CDR3 sequence: CASSLNGELREQYV. CDR3 coding DNA: TGTGCCAGCAGCTTGAATGGGGAGTTGAGGGAGCAGTACGTC.

The chain combines TRBV5-6 with TRBJ1-5; D is uncertain. Per germline, CDR1 SGHDT and CDR2 YYEEEE. CDR3 length: 15 amino acids. Deletions cut 3 bases from V and 5 bases from J, with 15 bases between. The CDR3 nucleotides are TGTGCCAGCAGCTATATGGGAGGGAACGATCAGCCCCAGCATTTT. Protein sequence: CASSYMGGNDQPQHF.